This T cell receptor (beta chain) was captured in a study of OX40 agonist ivuxolimab in advanced cancers. Study at large: Subjects had a mean age of about 57 years, with a range of about 23 to 85; about 83% were male.

The table came from immunoSEQ multiplex PCR; TCRdb's copy has only in-frame clones and leaves some out. The sample shows around 43,000 clones, roughly nine tenths of them seen only once. People who had autoimmune disease history or systemic immunosuppression were excluded. The CDR3 is 16 amino acids. Germline CDR1 and CDR2: MDHEN and SYDVKM. V was shortened by 4 bases and J by 6 bases, with 22 bases between the two germline ends. The TCR was taken from an adult with an advanced solid tumor such as melanoma, head and neck, liver or kidney cancer. The sequencing here drew on CD4+ or CD8+ T cells sorted from blood, taken in a trial of the OX40 agonist ivuxolimab. The chain is built from TRBV28 and TRBJ2-7; possible D gene TRBD1, 6 bases. The CDR3 loop reads CASSSTHMTGAREQYF. The CDR3 region has the DNA TGTGCCAGCAGTTCGACCCACATGACAGGAGCCCGCGAGCAGTACTTC.